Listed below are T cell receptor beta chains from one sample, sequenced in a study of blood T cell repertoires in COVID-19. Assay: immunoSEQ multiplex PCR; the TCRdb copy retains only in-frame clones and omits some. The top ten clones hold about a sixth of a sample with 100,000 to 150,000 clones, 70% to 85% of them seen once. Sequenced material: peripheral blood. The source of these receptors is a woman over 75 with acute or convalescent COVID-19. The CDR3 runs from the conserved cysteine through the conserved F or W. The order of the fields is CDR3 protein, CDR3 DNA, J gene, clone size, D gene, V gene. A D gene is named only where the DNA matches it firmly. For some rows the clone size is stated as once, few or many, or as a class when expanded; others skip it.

CDR3aa: CASSQAPTSRKNF
CDR3nt: TGCGCCAGCAGCCAAGCCCCGACCTCGAGGAAGAACTTC
j_gene: TRBJ2-7
abundance: NA
d_gene: NA
v_gene: TRBV4-1

CDR3aa: CASSSPGQKTYTEAFF
CDR3nt: TGTGCCAGCAGCTCCCCTGGGCAAAAAACTTACACTGAAGCTTTCTTT
j_gene: TRBJ1-1
abundance: NA
d_gene: NA
v_gene: TRBV7-9

CDR3aa: CASSEGGADTQYF
CDR3nt: TGTGCCAGTAGTGAGGGAGGGGCAGATACGCAGTATTTT
j_gene: TRBJ2-3
abundance: once
d_gene: TRBD2
v_gene: TRBV19

CDR3aa: CASSLATGTNEKLFF
CDR3nt: TGTGCCAGCAGCTTGGCGACCGGGACTAATGAAAAACTGTTTTTT
j_gene: TRBJ1-4
abundance: NA
d_gene: NA
v_gene: TRBV5-6

CDR3aa: CASSFIAGPRKETQYF
CDR3nt: TGCGCCAGCAGCTTCATAGCGGGGCCGCGGAAAGAGACCCAGTACTTC
j_gene: TRBJ2-5
abundance: once
d_gene: TRBD2
v_gene: TRBV5-1

CDR3aa: CASSLAREKLFF
CDR3nt: TGTGCCAGCAGCTTAGCGCGGGAAAAACTGTTTTTT
j_gene: TRBJ1-4
abundance: NA
d_gene: NA
v_gene: TRBV7-2

CDR3aa: CASSLDGVQGEQFF
CDR3nt: TGCGCCAGCAGCTTGGATGGCGTGCAGGGTGAGCAGTTCTTC
j_gene: TRBJ2-1
abundance: NA
d_gene: NA
v_gene: TRBV5-1

CDR3aa: CASSTQGAIGEKLFF
CDR3nt: TGTGCCAGCAGTACACAGGGGGCCATCGGTGAAAAACTGTTTTTT
j_gene: TRBJ1-4
abundance: NA
d_gene: TRBD1
v_gene: TRBV2

CDR3aa: CASSLLANTEAFF
CDR3nt: TGTGCCAGCAGCTTATTAGCGAACACTGAAGCTTTCTTT
j_gene: TRBJ1-1
abundance: NA
d_gene: NA
v_gene: TRBV11-2

CDR3aa: CASSQDPRYQGPQHF
CDR3nt: TGTGCCAGCAGCCAAGATCCGCGGTACCAAGGTCCCCAGCATTTT
j_gene: TRBJ1-5
abundance: NA
d_gene: NA
v_gene: TRBV3-1/TRBV3-2

CDR3aa: CASSPTGISGNTIYF
CDR3nt: TGTGCCAGCTCGCCGACAGGAATCTCTGGAAACACCATATATTTT
j_gene: TRBJ1-3
abundance: NA
d_gene: NA
v_gene: TRBV18

CDR3aa: CASSYRDRAAGTEAFF
CDR3nt: TGTGCCAGCAGTTACCGGGACAGGGCGGCAGGCACTGAAGCTTTCTTT
j_gene: TRBJ1-1
abundance: NA
d_gene: TRBD1
v_gene: TRBV6-2/TRBV6-3

CDR3aa: CASRPSRDSSYEQYF
CDR3nt: TGCGCCAGCAGACCCTCGAGGGACAGCTCCTACGAGCAGTACTTC
j_gene: TRBJ2-7
abundance: NA
d_gene: TRBD1
v_gene: TRBV5-1

CDR3aa: CASSLGQGVVYNSPLHF
CDR3nt: TGCGCCAGCAGCCTTGGACAGGGGGTGGTCTATAATTCACCCCTCCACTTT
j_gene: TRBJ1-6
abundance: few
d_gene: TRBD1
v_gene: TRBV5-1

CDR3aa: CASSQEVNFGYTF
CDR3nt: TGTGCCAGCAGCCAAGAAGTTAACTTTGGCTACACCTTC
j_gene: TRBJ1-2
abundance: NA
d_gene: NA
v_gene: TRBV14

CDR3aa: CASSLADSSDTQYF
CDR3nt: TGTGCCAGCAGCTTAGCCGACTCATCAGATACGCAGTATTTT
j_gene: TRBJ2-3
abundance: NA
d_gene: NA
v_gene: TRBV7-9

CDR3aa: CASSQVLTGSSPLHF
CDR3nt: TGCGCCAGCAGCCAAGTTTTGACAGGGTCCTCACCCCTCCACTTT
j_gene: TRBJ1-6
abundance: NA
d_gene: TRBD1
v_gene: TRBV4-3

CDR3aa: CASSQRQGLNEQYF
CDR3nt: TGTGCCAGCAGTCAAAGACAGGGTTTAAACGAGCAGTACTTC
j_gene: TRBJ2-7
abundance: NA
d_gene: TRBD1
v_gene: TRBV27

CDR3aa: CASRPGMGTEAFF
CDR3nt: TGTGCCAGTAGGCCGGGGATGGGCACTGAAGCTTTCTTT
j_gene: TRBJ1-1
abundance: NA
d_gene: NA
v_gene: TRBV19

CDR3aa: CATSDTRTSGRAAHRNEQFF
CDR3nt: TGTGCCACCAGTGACACACGGACTAGCGGGAGGGCCGCCCATAGGAATGAGCAGTTCTTC
j_gene: TRBJ2-1
abundance: NA
d_gene: TRBD2
v_gene: TRBV24-1

CDR3aa: CASSYESLQREKLFF
CDR3nt: TGTGCCAGCAGTTACGAGTCTCTCCAGAGGGAAAAACTGTTTTTT
j_gene: TRBJ1-4
abundance: NA
d_gene: NA
v_gene: TRBV6-6

CDR3aa: CASSPGVNEQFF
CDR3nt: TGTGCCAGCTCACCGGGAGTCAATGAGCAGTTCTTC
j_gene: TRBJ2-1
abundance: NA
d_gene: NA
v_gene: TRBV18

CDR3aa: CASTLAGTDNEQFF
CDR3nt: TGTGCCAGCACGCTAGCGGGGACTGACAATGAGCAGTTCTTC
j_gene: TRBJ2-1
abundance: few
d_gene: TRBD2
v_gene: TRBV6-6

CDR3aa: CASSQDTSGRAGTGELFF
CDR3nt: TGCGCCAGCAGCCAAGATACTAGCGGGAGGGCCGGGACCGGGGAGCTGTTTTTT
j_gene: TRBJ2-2
abundance: NA
d_gene: TRBD2
v_gene: TRBV4-1

CDR3aa: CASSEGRDRGSGGYTF
CDR3nt: TGCGCCAGCAGTGAGGGGAGGGACCGGGGAAGCGGTGGCTACACCTTC
j_gene: TRBJ1-2
abundance: few
d_gene: NA
v_gene: TRBV10-2

CDR3aa: CASSPDRNIQYF
CDR3nt: TGTGCCAGCAGCCCTGACAGAAACATTCAGTACTTC
j_gene: TRBJ2-4
abundance: NA
d_gene: NA
v_gene: TRBV7-8

CDR3aa: CASSDGDGGRVEQYF
CDR3nt: TGTGCCAGCAGCGACGGGGACGGGGGGAGAGTCGAGCAGTACTTC
j_gene: TRBJ2-7
abundance: NA
d_gene: TRBD2
v_gene: TRBV25-1

CDR3aa: CASSPRVTQGNEQYF
CDR3nt: TGCGCCAGCAGCCCCCGAGTCACCCAGGGGAACGAGCAGTACTTC
j_gene: TRBJ2-7
abundance: once
d_gene: NA
v_gene: TRBV5-1

CDR3aa: CASSFQPRGADSPLHF
CDR3nt: TGCGCCAGCAGCTTCCAACCCCGTGGGGCGGATTCACCCCTCCACTTT
j_gene: TRBJ1-6
abundance: NA
d_gene: NA
v_gene: TRBV5-1

CDR3aa: CASSSRQNYEQYF
CDR3nt: TGTGCCAGCAGTTCAAGACAGAACTACGAGCAGTACTTC
j_gene: TRBJ2-7
abundance: few
d_gene: NA
v_gene: TRBV12-3/TRBV12-4

CDR3aa: CASSEPGQGREAFF
CDR3nt: TGCGCCAGCAGCGAACCGGGACAGGGCAGGGAAGCTTTCTTT
j_gene: TRBJ1-1
abundance: NA
d_gene: TRBD1
v_gene: TRBV5-1

CDR3aa: CASSPRGGQGSGELFF
CDR3nt: TGTGCCAGCAGCCCCAGGGGGGGACAGGGGAGCGGGGAGCTGTTTTTT
j_gene: TRBJ2-2
abundance: NA
d_gene: TRBD1
v_gene: TRBV27

CDR3aa: CASSSGSPTETQYF
CDR3nt: TGTGCCAGCAGCAGCGGGAGCCCCACAGAGACCCAGTACTTC
j_gene: TRBJ2-5
abundance: NA
d_gene: TRBD2
v_gene: TRBV9

CDR3aa: CASSYSRTLNNSPLHF
CDR3nt: TGTGCCAGCAGTTACTCTAGGACACTAAATAATTCACCCCTCCACTTT
j_gene: TRBJ1-6
abundance: NA
d_gene: NA
v_gene: TRBV6-5

CDR3aa: CASSYPQGAGNTIYF
CDR3nt: TGTGCCAGCAGTTACCCCCAGGGGGCTGGAAACACCATATATTTT
j_gene: TRBJ1-3
abundance: NA
d_gene: TRBD1
v_gene: TRBV6-6

CDR3aa: CASSQARQGRETQYF
CDR3nt: TGTGCCAGCAGCCAAGCTCGACAGGGTCGAGAGACCCAGTACTTC
j_gene: TRBJ2-5
abundance: NA
d_gene: TRBD1
v_gene: TRBV3-1/TRBV3-2

CDR3aa: CASSSPTGRNTEAFF
CDR3nt: TGTGCCAGCAGCTCGCCGACAGGGCGGAACACTGAAGCTTTCTTT
j_gene: TRBJ1-1
abundance: NA
d_gene: TRBD1
v_gene: TRBV7-6

CDR3aa: CASSGGQNYGYTF
CDR3nt: TGCGCCAGCAGCGGGGGACAGAACTATGGCTACACCTTC
j_gene: TRBJ1-2
abundance: NA
d_gene: TRBD1
v_gene: TRBV5-1

CDR3aa: CASSLWALNTEAFF
CDR3nt: TGTGCCAGCAGCTTATGGGCCCTGAACACTGAAGCTTTCTTT
j_gene: TRBJ1-1
abundance: few
d_gene: NA
v_gene: TRBV7-2

CDR3aa: CASSTRTEITYNEQFF
CDR3nt: TGTGCCAGTAGTACGCGGACAGAAATAACCTACAATGAGCAGTTCTTC
j_gene: TRBJ2-1
abundance: NA
d_gene: NA
v_gene: TRBV19

CDR3aa: CASNQDRATNYGYTF
CDR3nt: TGTGCCAGCAACCAGGACAGGGCGACTAACTATGGCTACACCTTC
j_gene: TRBJ1-2
abundance: NA
d_gene: TRBD1
v_gene: TRBV2

CDR3aa: CASSFWVRLGPEKTQYF
CDR3nt: TGTGCCAGCAGCTTTTGGGTTCGTTTGGGGCCGGAAAAGACCCAGTACTTC
j_gene: TRBJ2-5
abundance: NA
d_gene: NA
v_gene: TRBV11-2

CDR3aa: CASSPGTSPYQETQYF
CDR3nt: TGTGCCAGCTCACCGGGGACTAGCCCGTACCAAGAGACCCAGTACTTC
j_gene: TRBJ2-5
abundance: once
d_gene: TRBD2
v_gene: TRBV18

CDR3aa: CASSGDSQETQYF
CDR3nt: TGCGCCAGCAGCGGAGACTCGCAAGAGACCCAGTACTTC
j_gene: TRBJ2-5
abundance: NA
d_gene: NA
v_gene: TRBV4-3

CDR3aa: CASSMGGNRQNTEAFF
CDR3nt: TGTGCCAGTAGCATGGGGGGGAACAGGCAGAACACTGAAGCTTTCTTT
j_gene: TRBJ1-1
abundance: once
d_gene: NA
v_gene: TRBV19

CDR3aa: CATSRGDSYTDTQYF
CDR3nt: TGTGCCACCAGCAGAGGGGACAGCTACACAGATACGCAGTATTTT
j_gene: TRBJ2-3
abundance: NA
d_gene: TRBD1
v_gene: TRBV15

CDR3aa: CASSETRDSADNQPQHF
CDR3nt: TGTGCCAGCAGTGAAACCAGGGACAGTGCAGACAATCAGCCCCAGCATTTT
j_gene: TRBJ1-5
abundance: NA
d_gene: TRBD1
v_gene: TRBV6-1

CDR3aa: CASTRGRWDTDTQYF
CDR3nt: TGTGCCAGCACCCGCGGGCGCTGGGACACAGATACGCAGTATTTT
j_gene: TRBJ2-3
abundance: NA
d_gene: NA
v_gene: TRBV6-5

CDR3aa: CASSSSDRGDTQYF
CDR3nt: TGTGCCAGCAGCTCGTCGGACAGGGGGGATACGCAGTATTTT
j_gene: TRBJ2-3
abundance: NA
d_gene: TRBD1
v_gene: TRBV7-6

CDR3aa: CASSQVSQGNEQFF
CDR3nt: TGTGCCAGCAGCCAAGTGTCACAGGGCAATGAGCAGTTCTTC
j_gene: TRBJ2-1
abundance: once
d_gene: NA
v_gene: TRBV3-1/TRBV3-2

CDR3aa: CSATRQGKAFF
CDR3nt: TGCAGTGCTACCAGACAGGGAAAGGCTTTCTTT
j_gene: TRBJ1-1
abundance: NA
d_gene: TRBD1
v_gene: TRBV20-1

CDR3aa: CASSLDHRSDTQYF
CDR3nt: TGTGCCAGCAGCTTAGATCACAGATCAGATACGCAGTATTTT
j_gene: TRBJ2-3
abundance: NA
d_gene: NA
v_gene: TRBV11-2

CDR3aa: CASREIGSRGEQYF
CDR3nt: TGTGCCAGCAGGGAGATAGGCAGTCGGGGCGAGCAGTACTTC
j_gene: TRBJ2-7
abundance: NA
d_gene: NA
v_gene: TRBV7-9